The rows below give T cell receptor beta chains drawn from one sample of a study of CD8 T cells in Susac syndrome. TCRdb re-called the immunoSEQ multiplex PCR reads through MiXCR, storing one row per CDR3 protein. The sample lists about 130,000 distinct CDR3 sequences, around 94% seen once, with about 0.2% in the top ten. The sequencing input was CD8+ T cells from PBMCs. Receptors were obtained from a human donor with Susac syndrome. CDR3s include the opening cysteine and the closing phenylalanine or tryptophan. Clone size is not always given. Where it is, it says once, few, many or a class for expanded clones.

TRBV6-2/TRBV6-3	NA	CASMGLSQETQYF
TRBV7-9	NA	CASSPDRVNTEAFF
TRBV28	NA	CASSPKTSGEETQYF
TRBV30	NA	CASRGAWYTF
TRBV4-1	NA	CASRTGEKPQHF
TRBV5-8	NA	CASGALEVPYGYTF
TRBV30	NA	CAWADSSGNTIYF
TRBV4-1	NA	CASSPGIGSTEAFF
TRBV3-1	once	CASSQMGRETQYF
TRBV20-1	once	CSARTGEHEQYF
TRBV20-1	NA	CSARDLGVFGNQPQHF
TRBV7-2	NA	CASSRGVTDTQYF
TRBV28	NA	CASTSRRNTQYF
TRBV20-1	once	CSARLGEIYNEQFF
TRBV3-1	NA	CASSQTGGIGELFF
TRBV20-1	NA	CSAWDRDSYGYTF
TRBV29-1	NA	CSVEDRRFLNYGYTF
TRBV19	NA	CASNPGLADEQYF
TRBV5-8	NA	CASSLQPRADTQYF
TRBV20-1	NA	CSARDLASGGNEQFF
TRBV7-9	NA	CASSLGGGGYTEAFF
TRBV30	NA	CAWSVAGATEAFF
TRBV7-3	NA	CASSPADTGELFF
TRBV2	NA	CASSGAGGPSSNEQYF
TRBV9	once	CASSGDGYTF
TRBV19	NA	CASIGLPTEAFF
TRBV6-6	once	CASVLGRNSNQPQHF
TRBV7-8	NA	CASSSRGISYNEQFF
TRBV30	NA	CAWRLAGTSYEQYF
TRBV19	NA	CASSITRLSSNQPQHF
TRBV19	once	CASSSGFNNEQFF
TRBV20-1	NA	CSVVQANTGELFF
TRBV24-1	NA	CATQGRPNTGELFF
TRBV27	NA	CASSQDPSRAGELFF
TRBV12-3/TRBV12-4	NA	CASSRTSGTGEQYF
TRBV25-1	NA	CASRAQGGPEAFF
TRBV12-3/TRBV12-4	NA	CASSAGQGYNSPLHF
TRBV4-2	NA	CASSHGTGSDEQYF
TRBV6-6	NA	CASKREGLYNEQFF
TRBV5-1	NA	CASSGGAIYEQYF
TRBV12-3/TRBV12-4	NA	CASSLVVSGANVLTF
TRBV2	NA	CASSVGREAFF
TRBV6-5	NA	CASSYSHRENTEAFF
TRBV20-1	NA	CSASSDPSYNEQFF
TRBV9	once	CASSSGGSDQPQHF
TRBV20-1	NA	CSARDINRGLETQYF
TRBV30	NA	CAWSVGTSSYEQYF
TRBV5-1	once	CASSLALGLGEQYF
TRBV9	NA	CASSGPEVAGGEQYF
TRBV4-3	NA	CASSPLGGRGAEAFF
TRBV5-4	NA	CASSFEGAKTQYF
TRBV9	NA	CASSVAPERGHNEQFF
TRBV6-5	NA	CASSLDKRGLEQFF